A selection of T cell receptor beta chains follows, all from one sample in a study of shared clonotypes between healthy human individuals. Libraries were prepared by immunoSEQ multiplex PCR; TCRdb keeps only in-frame clonotypes and omits some of them. Altogether 1.6 million or so clones are present, around 95% being singletons, with the ten largest covering over 1%. Material: naive CD4+ T cells sorted from blood. The receptor source for this set is a man younger than 40 in good health. Both conserved end residues are part of each CDR3. Each record gives: D gene, V gene, clone size, J gene, CDR3 DNA, CDR3 protein. D genes are given only for firm matches. The listing skips clone size in some rows; elsewhere it reads once, few, many or a size class.

>NA|TRBV9|NA|TRBJ2-3
TGTGCCAGCAGCGTAGGGGGAGGTACGCAGTATTTT
CASSVGGGTQYF
>TRBD2|TRBV2|once|TRBJ2-5
TGTGCCAGCGAGAGGGGCGGGAGTAGTGAGACCCAGTACTTC
CASERGGSSETQYF
>NA|TRBV5-1|NA|TRBJ2-5
TGCGCCAGCAGCTTGGCCGCTGGACTGGAAGAGACCCAGTACTTC
CASSLAAGLEETQYF
>TRBD2|TRBV25-1|NA|TRBJ2-3
TGTGCCACCGAGACGGGGGGAACGCAGTATTTT
CATETGGTQYF
>NA|TRBV11-2|NA|TRBJ2-1
TGTGCCAGCAGCTTAGGGCCACGTAGTACGGGAAATGAGCAGTTCTTC
CASSLGPRSTGNEQFF
>NA|TRBV6-1|NA|TRBJ2-7
TGTGCCACAAGTCCGGGACCGCCCGAGGAGCAGTACTTC
CATSPGPPEEQYF
>TRBD1|TRBV7-2|once|TRBJ1-3
TGTGCCAGCAACGATCAGGGGGCCTCTGGAAACACCATATATTTT
CASNDQGASGNTIYF
>NA|TRBV10-1|NA|TRBJ1-5
TGCGCCAGCACCAACAGGGCTAGGCAGCCCCAGCATTTT
CASTNRARQPQHF
>TRBD2|TRBV10-3|once|TRBJ2-3
TGTGCCATCAAAATTAGCGGGACTAGCACAGATACGCAGTATTTT
CAIKISGTSTDTQYF
>TRBD2|TRBV4-3|NA|TRBJ2-7
TGCGCCAGCAGCCAAGATGTCGGACTAGCGGGAGGGCCTTCCTACGAGCAGTACTTC
CASSQDVGLAGGPSYEQYF
>TRBD1|TRBV7-9|once|TRBJ2-1
TGTGCCAGCAGCTTAGTACCAGGGGGAAGTGTCTACAATGAGCAGTTCTTC
CASSLVPGGSVYNEQFF
>NA|TRBV7-9|NA|TRBJ1-5
TGTGCCAGCAGCTTAACGGGAGGCAATCAGCCCCAGCATTTT
CASSLTGGNQPQHF
>TRBD2|TRBV30|few|TRBJ2-1
TGTGCCTGGAGCGGACTAGCGGGAGGGCCTGAGTTCTTC
CAWSGLAGGPEFF
>NA|TRBV7-3|once|TRBJ2-6
TGTGCCAGCAGCTTAAACGTGTGGGGCAGCTCTGGGGCCAACGTCCTGACTTTC
CASSLNVWGSSGANVLTF
>NA|TRBV15|NA|TRBJ2-7
TGTGCCACCAGCAGTGGCGGGACCTCCTACGAGCAGTACTTC
CATSSGGTSYEQYF
>NA|TRBV2|NA|TRBJ1-5
TGTGCCAGCTCGGGGGCCCAACGCAATCAGCCCCAGCATTTT
CASSGAQRNQPQHF
>NA|TRBV7-2|NA|TRBJ2-3
TGTGCCAGCAGCATTGGCAGTACAGATACGCAGTATTTT
CASSIGSTDTQYF
>TRBD1|TRBV28|NA|TRBJ2-7
TGTGCCAGCAACCCGTCACCGGGACAGGGAAATGACGAGCAGTACTTC
CASNPSPGQGNDEQYF
>NA|TRBV12-5|NA|TRBJ2-1
TGTGCTAGTGGTTTGTCGAGGGGTTGGGACAATGAGCAGTTCTTC
CASGLSRGWDNEQFF
>NA|TRBV28|once|TRBJ1-5
TGTGCCACTAATGAAGGGGGAAGCAATCAGCCCCAGCATTTT
CATNEGGSNQPQHF
>NA|TRBV6-6|NA|TRBJ2-1
TGTGCCAGCAGCGTAACAGGAGGGATGGACAATGAGCAGTTCTTC
CASSVTGGMDNEQFF
>TRBD1|TRBV19|NA|TRBJ2-1
TGTGCCAGTAGTTCGGGACAGTCCTACAATGAGCAGTTCTTC
CASSSGQSYNEQFF
>NA|TRBV27|once|TRBJ2-2
TGTGCCAGCAGTTTACGACCTACCGGGGAGCTGTTTTTT
CASSLRPTGELFF
>TRBD1|TRBV6-5|NA|TRBJ1-3
TGTGCCAGCAGTTACGGGACAGGGGGCTCTGGAAACACCATATATTTT
CASSYGTGGSGNTIYF
>NA|TRBV11-2|NA|TRBJ2-2
TGTGCCAGCAGCTTAGATGCTGGTACCGGGGAGCTGTTTTTT
CASSLDAGTGELFF
>NA|TRBV7-6|once|TRBJ2-2
TGTGCCAGCAGCCCCGGGACGGGCACCGGGGAGCTGTTTTTT
CASSPGTGTGELFF
>TRBD1|TRBV6-5|NA|TRBJ2-7
TGTGCCAGCAGGGCGACAGGGTTATACGAGCAGTACTTC
CASRATGLYEQYF
>NA|TRBV2|NA|TRBJ2-1
TGTGCCAGCAGTGAATTGTCTAACAATGAGCAGTTCTTC
CASSELSNNEQFF
>TRBD2|TRBV15|NA|TRBJ2-2
TGTGCCACGGAGGGGTACGGGAGGGCCGCCGGGGAGCTGTTTTTT
CATEGYGRAAGELFF
>NA|TRBV4-3|NA|TRBJ2-5
TGCGCCAGCAGCCCGGCGGGTATAGGAGAGACCCAGTACTTC
CASSPAGIGETQYF
>TRBD1|TRBV5-1|NA|TRBJ2-7
TGCGCCAGCAGCTTGCTTCAGGGGGTCTCCTACGAGCAGTACTTC
CASSLLQGVSYEQYF
>TRBD2|TRBV18|NA|TRBJ2-1
TGTGCCAGCTCACAAGCGGGAGGGCCCGGGGATGAGCAGTTCTTC
CASSQAGGPGDEQFF
>NA|TRBV15|NA|TRBJ1-5
TGTGCCACCAGCCCGGGGGGCAGGGGAATCCAGCCCCAGCATTTT
CATSPGGRGIQPQHF
>NA|TRBV28|NA|TRBJ2-7
TGTGCCAGCAGTAGGGGGAGAGGGTCCTACGAGCAGTACTTC
CASSRGRGSYEQYF
>TRBD1|TRBV10-2|NA|TRBJ2-5
TGCGCCAGCAGTGGTGGGGGGACAGGGCAGGGAGAGACCCAGTACTTC
CASSGGGTGQGETQYF
>NA|TRBV5-1|NA|TRBJ1-1
TGCGCCAGCAGCTCCCTCGGAGAAACTGAAGCTTTCTTT
CASSSLGETEAFF
>NA|TRBV27|NA|TRBJ1-1
TGTGCCAGCAGTAGGGGCAGAGACACTGAAGCTTTCTTT
CASSRGRDTEAFF
>TRBD2|TRBV9|NA|TRBJ2-1
TGTGCCAGCAGCGCCTATAGCGGGAGGGCCTCCTACAATGAGCAGTTCTTC
CASSAYSGRASYNEQFF
>TRBD1|TRBV28|NA|TRBJ2-3
TGTGCCAGCAGTGACAGGGCAACAGATACGCAGTATTTT
CASSDRATDTQYF
>NA|TRBV5-4|NA|TRBJ1-1
TGTGCCAGCAGGGTCGGGGGAAGGAACACTGAAGCTTTCTTT
CASRVGGRNTEAFF